Below, 7 T cell receptor beta chains from the same sample are listed, as sequenced in a study of vaccination and CD4 T cells after COVID-19 (dated by TCRdb to 2022 to 2024). The treatment or condition label of this sample denotes: roughly ten-day PBMC culture with coronavirus spike peptide pools or control peptides (ViraFEST assay). The receptor library was made with PCR. The data were produced on an Illumina iSeq 100. TCR sequencing of DNA from cultured CD4+ T cells used the Oncomine TCR Beta short-read assay at the Johns Hopkins FTIC core. The raw public data were reprocessed by TCRdb itself: fastp quality trimming at Q25, MiXCR clonotype calling, in-frame beta chains only. Every distinct CDR3 protein forms one entry, paired with its most common genes and DNA. The sample includes some 10,000 distinct CDR3 sequences, with around three fifths observed a single time. The ten top clones hold roughly 15% of the sample.

These receptors are not linked to any known antigen. The sample consisted of CD4+ T cells from blood, cultured in vitro. All receptors derive from a human donor who had recovered from COVID-19.

Relative to its sample, this clonotype is medium-sized (0.01 to 0.1%). This rearrangement joins TRBV30 to TRBJ1-2, with D uncertain. CDR1 and CDR2 (germline): GTSNPN, SVGIG (reference sequence). V was clipped by 0 bases and J by 2 bases, with 7 bases between them. The CDR3 contains 13 residues. The CDR3 sequence is CAWSVSQNYGYTF. CDR3 DNA: TGTGCCTGGAGTGTTAGTCAGAACTATGGCTACACCTTC.

The chain joins TRBV12-3 or TRBV12-4 to TRBJ2-7, with 7 bases that match TRBD1. J lost 2 bases, V lost 7 bases, and 11 bases had no gene match. CDR3 length: 15 amino acids. Written as DNA, the CDR3 is TGTGCCAGCATTCAACTCCGGGACAGAACCTACGAGCAGTACTTC. Amino acid sequence: CASIQLRDRTYEQYF.

This clonotype occurred once. CDR3 in amino acids: CSATRDRGTRGTEAFF. Written as DNA, the CDR3 is TGCAGTGCTACCCGGGACAGGGGGACCAGGGGCACTGAAGCTTTCTTT. The rearrangement links TRBV20-1 to TRBJ1-1, with TRBD1 matching 11 bases. The length of the CDR3 is 16 residues. From germline, CDR1 is DFQATT and CDR2 SNEGSKA (reference sequence). V lost 4 bases to trimming and J lost 4 bases; unmatched junction nucleotides: 11.

J is TRBJ2-7 and V is TRBV6-1, with TRBD2 as a possible D gene (6 bases). Trimming removed 0 bases from V and 2 bases from J, with 14 bases in between. Germline V gene data show CDR1 as MNHNS and CDR2 as SASEGT. The CDR3 extends over 16 amino acids. CDR3: CASSEASSGPPYEQYF. CDR3 coding DNA: TGTGCCAGCAGTGAAGCGAGTAGCGGACCCCCCTACGAGCAGTACTTC.

V is TRBV19 and J is TRBJ2-1, with D perhaps TRBD1 (6 bases). This CDR3 comprises 16 residues. V was trimmed by 6 bases and J by 3 bases, leaving 18 bases between them. Per the germline V gene, CDR1 is LNHDA and CDR2 is SQIVND (reference sequence). CDR3 nucleotides: TGTGCCAGTAGGCCCATTACGGGACAAGGCTACAATGAGCAGTTCTTC. Its translation is CASRPITGQGYNEQFF.

The chain uses TRBV10-3 and TRBJ1-4, with 9 bases that match TRBD1. Germline V gene lookup returns CDR1 ENHRY and CDR2 SYGVKD. The ends lost 6 bases at V and 8 bases at J; junction bases unmatched: 10. This CDR3 comprises 15 residues. This CDR3 is CAIRETGGGNEKLFF. The CDR3 DNA follows: TGTGCCATCAGAGAGACAGGGGGAGGAAACGAAAAACTGTTTTTT.

The V gene is TRBV12-3 or TRBV12-4, the J gene TRBJ2-7; the D is unclear. There are 12 residues in the CDR3. Trimming took off 6 bases at V and 7 bases at J, with 13 bases between the two ends. CDR3 sequence: CASSLHRREQYF. CDR3 coding DNA: TGTGCCAGCAGCCTACACCGTCGGGAGCAGTACTTC.